Below, 5 T cell receptor beta chains from the same sample are listed, as sequenced in a study of T cell responses to AZD1222 COVID-19 vaccine (dated by TCRdb to about 2021). The library was generated by the immunoSEQ multiplex PCR assay. TCRdb's version of the immuneACCESS table is confined to in-frame rearrangements and falls short of the full clone set. An unresolved V gene accounts for under half of the shortfall where checked; the remainder is of unknown origin. This sample lists roughly 130,000 clones; 90% to 95% were detected once. Under 3.5% of the sample goes to the ten largest clones. The time point tag for this specimen amounts to: baseline before first vaccination. Sequences were derived from peripheral blood, sampled on day 0 of AZD1222 vaccination. The receptors stem from an adult in good health.

The chain links TRBV4-1 to TRBJ1-5; D gene uncertain. Trimming shortened V by 4 bases and J by 1 base, and 14 bases separated the two germline ends. This CDR3 has 16 amino acids. CDR1 and CDR2 from the germline V gene are MGHRA and YSYEKL. CDR3 nucleotides: TGCGCCAGCAGCCGGTTAGGCGGCCAGAGCAATCAGCCCCAGCATTTT. Translating gives CASSRLGGQSNQPQHF.

The V and J genes are TRBV28 and TRBJ1-1; D is ambiguous. Germline V gene lookup returns CDR1 MDHEN and CDR2 SYDVKM. V lost 3 bases and J 2 bases, leaving 10 bases between the germline ends. The CDR3 is 14 residues long. The CDR3 region is CASSLGSGNTEAFF. The CDR3 DNA is TGTGCCAGCAGTTTGGGGTCGGGAAACACTGAAGCTTTCTTT.

The V and J genes are TRBV12-3 or TRBV12-4 and TRBJ1-2; no reliable D call. The CDR3 has 13 residues. Trimming stripped 2 bases from V and 7 bases from J, with 11 bases between. For the CDR3, the DNA is TGTGCCAGCAGTTTAAATGGCAACAGTGGCTACACCTTC. It encodes CASSLNGNSGYTF.

The J gene is TRBJ2-1, the V gene TRBV7-9; TRBD2 matches at 12 bases. With 5 bases clipped from V and 7 bases from J, the junction kept 6 bases outside the gene matches. CDR3 length: 15 amino acids. The germline CDR1 and CDR2 sequences are SEHNR and FQNEAQ (reference sequence). CDR3 protein: CASSPGLAGQNEQFF. In nucleotides, the CDR3 is TGTGCCAGCAGCCCAGGACTAGCGGGACAGAATGAGCAGTTCTTC.

The gene calls are TRBV5-4 and TRBJ1-1; TRBD1 matches 12 bases. Per germline, CDR1 SGHNT and CDR2 YYREEE (reference sequence). V trimming: 5 bases; J trimming: 0 bases; junction bases outside the gene matches: 5. This CDR3 has 16 amino acids. The CDR3 bases are TGTGCCAGCAGGCCTGGGACAGGGGGCTTGAACACTGAAGCTTTCTTT. This sequence encodes CASRPGTGGLNTEAFF.